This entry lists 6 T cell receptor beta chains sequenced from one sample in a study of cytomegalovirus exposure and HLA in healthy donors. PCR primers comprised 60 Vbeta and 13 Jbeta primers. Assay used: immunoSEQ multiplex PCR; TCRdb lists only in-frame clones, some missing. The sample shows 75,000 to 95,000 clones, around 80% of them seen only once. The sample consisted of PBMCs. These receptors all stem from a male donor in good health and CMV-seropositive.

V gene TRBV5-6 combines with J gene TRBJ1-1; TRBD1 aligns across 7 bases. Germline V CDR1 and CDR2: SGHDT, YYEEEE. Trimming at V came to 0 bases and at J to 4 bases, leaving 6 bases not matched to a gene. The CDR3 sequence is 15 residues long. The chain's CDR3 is CASSLAQGRRTEAFF. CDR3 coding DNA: TGTGCCAGCAGCTTGGCACAGGGGCGGCGCACTGAAGCTTTCTTT.

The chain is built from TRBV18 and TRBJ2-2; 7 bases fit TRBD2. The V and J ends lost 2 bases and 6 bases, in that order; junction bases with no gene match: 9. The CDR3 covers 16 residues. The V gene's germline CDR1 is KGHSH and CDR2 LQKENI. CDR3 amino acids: CASSPNPGGKAGELFF. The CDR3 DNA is TGTGCCAGCTCACCAAATCCGGGAGGAAAGGCCGGGGAGCTGTTTTTT.

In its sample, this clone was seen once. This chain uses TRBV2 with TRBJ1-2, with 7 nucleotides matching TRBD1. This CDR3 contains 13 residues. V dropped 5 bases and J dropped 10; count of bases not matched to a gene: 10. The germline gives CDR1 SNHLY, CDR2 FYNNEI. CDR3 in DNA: TGTGCCAGCAGTCCAGGGGGGACACGAGCCTACACCTTC. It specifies CASSPGGTRAYTF.

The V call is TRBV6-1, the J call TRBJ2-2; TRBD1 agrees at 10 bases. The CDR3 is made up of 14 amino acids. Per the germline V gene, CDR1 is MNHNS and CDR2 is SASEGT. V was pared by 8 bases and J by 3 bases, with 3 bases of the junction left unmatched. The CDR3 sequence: CASRQGADTGELFF. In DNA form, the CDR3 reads TGTGCCAGCCGACAGGGGGCAGACACCGGGGAGCTGTTTTTT.

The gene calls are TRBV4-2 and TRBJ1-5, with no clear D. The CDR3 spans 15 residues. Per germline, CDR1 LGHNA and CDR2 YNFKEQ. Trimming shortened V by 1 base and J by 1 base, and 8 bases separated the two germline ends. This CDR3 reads CASSQVTASNQPQHF. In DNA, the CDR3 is TGTGCCAGCAGCCAAGTGACTGCAAGCAATCAGCCCCAGCATTTT.

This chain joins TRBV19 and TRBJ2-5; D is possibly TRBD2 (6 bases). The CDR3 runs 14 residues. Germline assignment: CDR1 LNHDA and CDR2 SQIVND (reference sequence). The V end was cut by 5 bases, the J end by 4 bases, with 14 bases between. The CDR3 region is CASSSPGTSETQYF. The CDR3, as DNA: TGTGCCAGTAGTTCGCCCGGGACTTCAGAGACCCAGTACTTC.